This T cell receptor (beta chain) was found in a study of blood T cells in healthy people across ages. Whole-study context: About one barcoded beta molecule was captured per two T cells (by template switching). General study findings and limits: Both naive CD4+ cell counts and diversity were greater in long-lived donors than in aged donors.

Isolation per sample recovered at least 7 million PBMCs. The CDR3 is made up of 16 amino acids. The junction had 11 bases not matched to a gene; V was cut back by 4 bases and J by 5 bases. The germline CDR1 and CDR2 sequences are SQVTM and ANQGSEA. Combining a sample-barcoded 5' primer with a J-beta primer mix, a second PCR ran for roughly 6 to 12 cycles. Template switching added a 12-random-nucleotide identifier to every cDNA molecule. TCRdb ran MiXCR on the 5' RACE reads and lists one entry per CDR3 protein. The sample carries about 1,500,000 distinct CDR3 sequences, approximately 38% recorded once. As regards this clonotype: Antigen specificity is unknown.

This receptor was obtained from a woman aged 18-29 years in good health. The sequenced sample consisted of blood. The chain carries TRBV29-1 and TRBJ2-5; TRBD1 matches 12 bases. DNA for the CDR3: TGCAGCGTTGCGGGCCCGCCGGGACAGGGGGCGGAGACCCAGTACTTC. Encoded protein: CSVAGPPGQGAETQYF.